This TCR beta chain was recovered during a study of cytomegalovirus exposure and HLA in healthy donors. Study at large: Clustering assigned 81% of the 350 to 400 genotyped donors to the Caucasian-associated ancestry cluster.

This CDR3 contains 14 residues. The germline V gene encodes CDR1 LNHDA and CDR2 SQIVND (reference sequence). V was clipped by 5 bases and J by 7 bases, with 15 bases between them. Study-level results: In a later analysis, a genetic analysis reported fewer productive-TCR N-insertions in an Asian-associated ancestry cluster than the cohort average. The investigators catalogued 164 TCR beta chains as cytomegalovirus-associated. An analysis done earlier found most TCR beta V segments productive about 90% or about 30% of the time.

With respect to this clone: Antigen: not known.

The PCR used 60 Vbeta and 13 Jbeta primers. Measured with immunoSEQ multiplex PCR; TCRdb has only the in-frame clones, and not every one. The data show about 190,000 clones, with over 75% seen just once and 3.8% held by the top ten. The TCR comes from a man in his fifties in good health and CMV-seronegative. The sample comprised PBMCs. The rearrangement links TRBV19 to TRBJ2-1, with D perhaps TRBD1 (6 bases). In DNA, the CDR3 is TGTGCCAGTAGTCAAGGAGACAGGTGGAATGAGCAGTTCTTC. Encoded protein: CASSQGDRWNEQFF. Full variable domain (missing parts from reference TRBV19 and TRBJ2-1): DGGITQSPKYLFRKEGQNVTLSCEQNLNHDAMYWYRQDPGQGLRLIYYSQIVNDFQKGDIAEGYSVSREKKESFPLTVTSAQKNPTAFYLCASSQGDRWNEQFFGPGTRLTVL.